The following is a TCR beta chain sequence with its context. The target antigen is unknown. The data are from a study of cytomegalovirus exposure and HLA in healthy donors. Overall study findings and caveats: Upon later analysis, HLA-associated TCR beta chains proved more clonally expanded than other, equally common chains. Several of the most significant clusters were apparently associated with common viral pathogens in a later analysis.

Vbeta (60) and Jbeta (13) primers were used in the PCR. How the authors handled the data: In a later analysis, approximately 73 million unique TCR beta chains included roughly 11 million shared by two or more donors. Assay: immunoSEQ multiplex PCR; the TCRdb copy retains only in-frame clones and omits some. The V and J calls and clone size are taken from that table; D and trimming were inferred from the DNA. In all, the sample yields around 190,000 clones. J was trimmed by 6 bases and V by 2 bases; bases with no gene match: 3. Germline CDR1 reads SGDLS; CDR2 reads YYNGEE. The CDR3 is made up of 16 amino acids.

This chain joins TRBV9 and TRBJ2-3, with 16 bases that match TRBD2. The receptor comes from a woman in her thirties in good health and CMV-seropositive. The sequencing sample was made of PBMCs. The CDR3 nucleotides are TGTGCCAGCAGCGTTGCGGGACTAGCGGGGGGGGATACGCAGTATTTT. Translated: CASSVAGLAGGDTQYF. The whole variable domain, remainder taken from reference TRBV9 and TRBJ2-3, is DSGVTQTPKHLITATGQRVTLRCSPRSGDLSVYWYQQSLDQGLQFLIQYYNGEERAKGNILERFSAQQFPDLHSELNLSSLELGDSALYFCASSVAGLAGGDTQYFGPGTRLTVL.